The sequence of this T cell receptor beta chain was determined in a study of T cell responses to AZD1222 COVID-19 vaccine. The length of the CDR3 is 16 residues. Germline lookup yields CDR1 SGDLS and CDR2 YYNGEE. Deletions cut 0 bases from V and 4 bases from J, with 14 bases between. The repertoire was sequenced with immunoSEQ multiplex PCR; TCRdb's copy has only in-frame clones and lacks some. The sample gives approximately 110,000 clones, roughly 88% of which show up once; approximately 5.4% is in the top ten. This clonotype was sampled from an adult in good health. Sequences were derived from peripheral blood, sampled on day 0 of AZD1222 vaccination. The chain recombines TRBV9 with TRBJ1-3; weak D call: TRBD1 (6 bases). CDR3 sequence reads: CASSVGAQGAGNTIYF. The CDR3 DNA is TGTGCCAGCAGCGTAGGGGCACAGGGTGCGGGAAACACCATATATTTT.